This T cell receptor beta chain emerged from a study of CD8 T cells in Susac syndrome. On the study more broadly: Patients with Susac syndrome were therapy-naive, treated with corticosteroids, or treated with intravenous immunoglobulin alone when blood was collected.

The V gene's germline CDR1 is SGDLS and CDR2 YYNGEE. The CDR3 runs to 14 residues. J was trimmed by 5 bases and V by 0 bases; bases with no gene match: 4. Reverse transcription of roughly 0.45 to 1 ug RNA was performed with random hexamers. Multiplex PCR with immunoSEQ amplified the TCR beta CDR3 across 54 Vbeta and 13 Jbeta. Each CDR3 protein gets one entry after TCRdb re-called the immunoSEQ multiplex PCR reads with MiXCR. Among over 100,000 distinct CDR3 sequences listed, about 94% were seen once. Specimen: CD8+ T cells from PBMCs. The receptor comes from a human donor with Susac syndrome. The rearrangement uses TRBV9 and TRBJ2-5; 7 bases agree with TRBD2. For the CDR3, the DNA is TGTGCCAGCAGCGTAGCGGGGGGATCTGAGACCCAGTACTTC. Protein: CASSVAGGSETQYF.